The 18 T cell receptor beta chains below come from one sample, sequenced in a study of graft-versus-host responses after intestinal transplantation. Assay: immunoSEQ multiplex PCR; the TCRdb copy retains only in-frame clones and omits some. The sample includes tens of thousands of clones, about 91% seen only once; the top ten take 0.4% to 0.5%. These receptors' antigens are unknown. Here the sequenced sample was unstimulated CD8+ T cells sorted from spleen or lymph node cells, taken before intestinal transplant. The origin of the receptors is a human donor who received an intestinal transplant.

This chain's CDR3 is CASSPRTAEAFF. The CDR3 nucleotides read TGTGCCAGCAGCCCACGGACAGCCGAAGCTTTCTTT. The rearrangement links TRBV7-2 to TRBJ1-1, with D maybe TRBD1 (6 bases). In germline, CDR1 is SGHTA, CDR2 FQGNSA. This CDR3 spans 12 amino acids. Trimming shortened V by 5 bases and J by 8 bases, and 12 bases separated the two germline ends.

The CDR3 bases are TGTGCCAGCAGCCACAGGGGCCCACTTGAAGCTTTCTTT. Protein product: CASSHRGPLEAFF. The V call is TRBV6-6, the J call TRBJ1-1; 7 bases line up with TRBD1. In germline, CDR1 is MNHNY, CDR2 SVGAGI (reference sequence). V dropped 6 bases and J dropped 7; count of bases not matched to a gene: 8. The CDR3 loop spans 13 amino acids.

The DNA for the CDR3 is TGCGCCAGCAGCCAAGATAGCGGACGCTATGGCTACACCTTC. Residues: CASSQDSGRYGYTF. This sequence joins TRBV4-3 and TRBJ1-2; the D is unclear. The CDR3 consists of 14 residues. Germline values: CDR1 LGHNA, CDR2 YSLEER. Trimming left V 0 bases short and J 4 bases short, with 9 bases between.

The V call is TRBV28, the J call TRBJ1-2, with D possibly TRBD1 on 6 matching bases. Germline CDR1 and CDR2: MDHEN and SYDVKM. CDR3 length equals 15 residues. Trimming took 6 bases from V and 1 from J, leaving 15 bases between them. The CDR3 DNA reads TGTGCCAGCAGCCTAACCGGGACACATAACTATGGCTACACCTTC. Amino acids: CASSLTGTHNYGYTF.

V usage is TRBV30 and J usage is TRBJ2-6, with a possible D match to TRBD1 (6 bases). V was shortened by 5 bases and J by 1 base, with 9 bases between the two germline ends. This CDR3 is built from 14 residues. Germline CDR1 is GTSNPN and CDR2 is SVGIG (reference sequence). The chain's CDR3 is CAWEQGSGANVLTF. Written as DNA, the CDR3 is TGTGCCTGGGAACAGGGTTCTGGGGCCAACGTCCTGACTTTC.

The chain combines TRBV30 with TRBJ2-7, with TRBD1 identical over 7 bases. Trimming removed 2 bases from V and 1 base from J; junction bases left unmatched: 5. Germline-derived CDR1 and CDR2 are GTSNPN and SVGIG (reference sequence). The length of the CDR3 is 14 residues. The CDR3 coding sequence is TGTGCCTGGAGTTGGACAGGCAATTCCTACGAGCAGTACTTC. This translates into CAWSWTGNSYEQYF. The whole variable domain, remainder taken from reference TRBV30 and TRBJ2-7, is SQTIHQWPATLVQPVGSPLSLECTVEGTSNPNLYWYRQAAGRGLQLLFYSVGIGQISSEVPQNLSASRPQDRQFILSSKKLLLSDSGFYLCAWSWTGNSYEQYFGPGTRLTVT.

The CDR3, as DNA: TGTGCCAGCAGCCTGGGGGGGAACTATGGCTACACCTTC. The encoded protein is CASSLGGNYGYTF. The chain combines TRBV2 with TRBJ1-2; tentatively, D is TRBD1 (5 bases). The germline gives CDR1 SNHLY, CDR2 FYNNEI. The V end lost 6 bases, the J end lost 2 bases, and 10 bases lay between the germline ends. This CDR3 spans 13 amino acids.

The V and J genes are TRBV28 and TRBJ2-5, with D possibly matching TRBD1 (6 bases). V gave up 5 bases and J gave up 0 bases, with 13 bases separating them. The germline V gene encodes CDR1 MDHEN and CDR2 SYDVKM. The CDR3 runs to 15 residues. The CDR3 is CASSAPGTHQETQYF. The DNA for the CDR3 is TGTGCCAGCAGTGCCCCCGGGACACACCAAGAGACCCAGTACTTC.

This chain joins TRBV4-1 and TRBJ2-6; 8 bases agree with TRBD1. CDR3 length equals 20 residues. The germline V gene encodes CDR1 MGHRA and CDR2 YSYEKL. V lost 2 bases and J lost 0; bases outside the gene matches: 12. Here the CDR3 DNA reads TGCGCCAGCAGCCAAAATCCGGGACAGGCTGACATCTCTGGGGCCAACGTCCTGACTTTC. Its translation is CASSQNPGQADISGANVLTF.

V usage is TRBV27 and J usage is TRBJ2-5; no clear D. The J call may be incorrect, as the DNA end agrees better with TRBJ2-7. The CDR3 has 15 residues. The germline gives CDR1 MNHEY, CDR2 SMNVEV (reference sequence). CDR3 residues: CASSLSPFSSYEQYF. In DNA, the CDR3 is TGTGCCAGCAGTTTATCCCCCTTCTCTTCCTACGAGCAGTACTTC.

The chain has TRBV29-1 and TRBJ2-3; tentative D call: TRBD2 (5 bases). Germline lookup yields CDR1 SQVTM and CDR2 ANQGSEA. V was cut by 4 bases and J by 6 bases, with 17 bases left in between. This CDR3 contains 14 residues. The CDR3 sequence is CSVGGLYPRDTQYF. For the CDR3, the DNA is TGCAGCGTTGGAGGGCTCTATCCCCGGGATACGCAGTATTTT.

The rearrangement uses TRBV19 and TRBJ2-5; TRBD2 agrees at 8 bases. Germline assignment: CDR1 LNHDA and CDR2 SQIVND (reference sequence). This CDR3 has 17 residues. With 1 base clipped from V and 1 base from J, the junction kept 8 bases outside the gene matches. The CDR3 nucleotides read TGTGCCAGTAGTATAGGAGGAGGACTAGCCTTCCAAGAGACCCAGTACTTC. Translated, it gives CASSIGGGLAFQETQYF. Full variable domain (rest looked up from reference TRBV19 and TRBJ2-5): DGGITQSPKYLFRKEGQNVTLSCEQNLNHDAMYWYRQDPGQGLRLIYYSQIVNDFQKGDIAEGYSVSREKKESFPLTVTSAQKNPTAFYLCASSIGGGLAFQETQYFGPGTRLLVL.

J is TRBJ2-7 and V is TRBV19; 10 nucleotides align to TRBD1. Germline assignment: CDR1 LNHDA and CDR2 SQIVND (reference sequence). The CDR3 is 14 residues long. The V segment lost 8 bases and the J segment 4 bases; nucleotides outside the gene matches: 8. This chain's CDR3 is CASAPGQGPYEQYF. The CDR3 DNA reads as TGTGCCAGTGCCCCGGGACAGGGGCCTTACGAGCAGTACTTC.

V usage is TRBV19 and J usage is TRBJ2-7, with 11 bases that match TRBD1. This CDR3 is built from 15 residues. Germline assignment: CDR1 LNHDA and CDR2 SQIVND (reference sequence). V dropped 5 bases and J dropped 3; count of bases not matched to a gene: 6. CDR3 sequence reads: CASSFGQGAYYEQYF. The CDR3 DNA follows: TGTGCCAGTAGTTTTGGACAGGGGGCTTACTACGAGCAGTACTTC. The whole variable domain, remainder taken from reference TRBV19 and TRBJ2-7, is DGGITQSPKYLFRKEGQNVTLSCEQNLNHDAMYWYRQDPGQGLRLIYYSQIVNDFQKGDIAEGYSVSREKKESFPLTVTSAQKNPTAFYLCASSFGQGAYYEQYFGPGTRLTVT.

In its sample, this clone was seen once. The chain is built from TRBV27 and TRBJ2-7, with a tentative D call TRBD1 (5 bases). Germline loops: CDR1 MNHEY, CDR2 SMNVEV (reference sequence). The CDR3 loop spans 13 amino acids. Trimming pared 5 bases from V and 5 bases from J, leaving 13 bases between. This chain's CDR3 is CASSLGAVNEQYF. The CDR3 DNA sequence: TGTGCCAGCAGTCTTGGGGCAGTGAACGAGCAGTACTTC.

V and J are TRBV5-3 and TRBJ2-5, with 11 bases identical to TRBD2. TRBV5-3 belongs to the ORF category, with a function that is uncertain. CDR3 size: 15 residues. With V trimmed by 4 bases and J by 4 bases, 6 bases remained unmatched. Here the CDR3 reads CARSGSGRGTETQYF. CDR3 bases: TGTGCCAGAAGCGGTAGCGGGAGGGGGACAGAGACCCAGTACTTC.

The genes are TRBV19 and TRBJ1-4; a possible D gene is TRBD1 (6 bases). The CDR3 is 14 residues long. Between the trimmed V and J ends, which lost 0 bases and 8 bases, there was a span of 10 bases. Germline assignment: CDR1 LNHDA and CDR2 SQIVND (reference sequence). CDR3 region: CASSIEAGEEKLFF. DNA for the CDR3: TGTGCCAGTAGTATAGAGGCAGGGGAGGAAAAACTGTTTTTT. Complete variable domain (other parts from reference TRBV19 and TRBJ1-4): DGGITQSPKYLFRKEGQNVTLSCEQNLNHDAMYWYRQDPGQGLRLIYYSQIVNDFQKGDIAEGYSVSREKKESFPLTVTSAQKNPTAFYLCASSIEAGEEKLFFGSGTQLSVL.

The chain uses TRBV6-1 and TRBJ1-2; 9 nucleotides align to TRBD1. Germline values: CDR1 MNHNS, CDR2 SASEGT. The trim removed 6 bases at V and 5 bases at J, leaving 1 base unmatched. This CDR3 has 12 amino acids. The CDR3 reads CASRQGAYGYTF. CDR3 nucleotides: TGTGCCAGCAGACAGGGGGCGTATGGCTACACCTTC.